A selection of T cell receptor beta chains follows, all from one sample in a study of blood T cell repertoires in COVID-19. Clones were read by immunoSEQ multiplex PCR, and TCRdb kept only the in-frame ones, dropping some. There are tens of thousands of clones in the sample; 79% occur only once, and 3% to 4% lies in the top ten. Sequencing input: peripheral blood. Receptors were obtained from a man aged 60 to 75 with acute or convalescent COVID-19. CDR3s include the opening cysteine and the closing phenylalanine or tryptophan. D genes are given only for firm matches. Clone sizes are given selectively: once, few, many, or a class where the clone is expanded.

clone_size: NA; d_call: TRBD1; v_call: TRBV29-1; j_call: TRBJ1-1; cdr3_nt: TGCAGCGTTGGTACAGGGGGGACTGAAGCTTTCTTT; cdr3_aa: CSVGTGGTEAFF
clone_size: NA; d_call: NA; v_call: TRBV2; j_call: TRBJ2-5; cdr3_nt: TGTGCCAGCAGTGATAGACAAGAGACCCAGTACTTC; cdr3_aa: CASSDRQETQYF
clone_size: NA; d_call: TRBD1; v_call: TRBV27; j_call: TRBJ2-1; cdr3_nt: TGTGCCAGCAAGGCCCTCTTCCGGGACAGGGGCGAGGATGAGCAGTTCTTC; cdr3_aa: CASKALFRDRGEDEQFF
clone_size: NA; d_call: TRBD1; v_call: TRBV5-1; j_call: TRBJ1-1; cdr3_nt: TGCGCCAGCAGCTTAGGGACAGGGAACACTGAAGCTTTCTTT; cdr3_aa: CASSLGTGNTEAFF
clone_size: NA; d_call: TRBD1; v_call: TRBV5-4; j_call: TRBJ1-2; cdr3_nt: TGTGCCAGCAGCCCTAGGACAGGGGGCCATGGCTACACCTTC; cdr3_aa: CASSPRTGGHGYTF
clone_size: NA; d_call: TRBD2; v_call: TRBV5-1; j_call: TRBJ2-1; cdr3_nt: TGCGCCAGCAGCTTGGCGGGACTATACAATGAGCAGTTCTTC; cdr3_aa: CASSLAGLYNEQFF
clone_size: NA; d_call: NA; v_call: TRBV5-1; j_call: TRBJ1-1; cdr3_nt: TGCGCCAGTCAAGACAGTTTGATGAACACTGAAGCTTTCTTT; cdr3_aa: CASQDSLMNTEAFF
clone_size: NA; d_call: NA; v_call: TRBV6-5; j_call: TRBJ2-2; cdr3_nt: TGTGCCAGCAGCTACAGCGGCTCCGGGGAGCTGTTTTTT; cdr3_aa: CASSYSGSGELFF
clone_size: NA; d_call: NA; v_call: TRBV7-2; j_call: TRBJ1-5; cdr3_nt: TGTGCCTACAGCCGGGACTATAGCAATCAGCCCCAGCATTTT; cdr3_aa: CAYSRDYSNQPQHF
clone_size: NA; d_call: NA; v_call: TRBV7-2; j_call: TRBJ1-4; cdr3_nt: TGTGCCAGCAGCCCTATGAGTGCAACTAATGAAAAACTGTTTTTT; cdr3_aa: CASSPMSATNEKLFF
clone_size: NA; d_call: NA; v_call: TRBV3-1/TRBV3-2; j_call: TRBJ2-2; cdr3_nt: TGTGCCAGCAATGACGGGGCCGGGGAGCTGTTTTTT; cdr3_aa: CASNDGAGELFF
clone_size: NA; d_call: NA; v_call: TRBV13; j_call: TRBJ1-1; cdr3_nt: TGTGCCAGCAGCTTGTTAGCTGAAGCTTTCTTT; cdr3_aa: CASSLLAEAFF
clone_size: NA; d_call: NA; v_call: TRBV19; j_call: TRBJ2-1; cdr3_nt: TGTGCCAGTAGTACCCAGCGGATAAGCTCCTACAATGAGCAGTTCTTC; cdr3_aa: CASSTQRISSYNEQFF
clone_size: once; d_call: NA; v_call: TRBV9; j_call: TRBJ1-1; cdr3_nt: TGTGCCAGCAGCGTAGTGAGCCAAACCGAAGCTTTCTTT; cdr3_aa: CASSVVSQTEAFF
clone_size: NA; d_call: NA; v_call: TRBV10-3; j_call: TRBJ2-3; cdr3_nt: TGTGCCATCAGTTGGACAGCCTCAGATACGCAGTATTTT; cdr3_aa: CAISWTASDTQYF
clone_size: NA; d_call: NA; v_call: TRBV6-1; j_call: TRBJ1-2; cdr3_nt: TGTGCCAGCAGTGATCAGGGTACCTATGGCTACACCTTC; cdr3_aa: CASSDQGTYGYTF
clone_size: once; d_call: TRBD2; v_call: TRBV2; j_call: TRBJ2-7; cdr3_nt: TGTGCCAGCAGCGGAGGGACTAGCGGGAGTCTCTACGAGCAGTACTTC; cdr3_aa: CASSGGTSGSLYEQYF
clone_size: once; d_call: NA; v_call: TRBV28; j_call: TRBJ1-6; cdr3_nt: TGTGCCAGCAGTGCACAGGGTTATAATTCACCCCTCCACTTT; cdr3_aa: CASSAQGYNSPLHF
clone_size: NA; d_call: TRBD1; v_call: TRBV10-3; j_call: TRBJ1-1; cdr3_nt: TGTGCCATCAGTGGATCAGGGGGGAACACTGAAGCTTTCTTT; cdr3_aa: CAISGSGGNTEAFF
clone_size: NA; d_call: TRBD1; v_call: TRBV6-6; j_call: TRBJ1-5; cdr3_nt: TGTGCCAGCAGTTACGACAGGGGATCTCAGCCCCAGCATTTT; cdr3_aa: CASSYDRGSQPQHF
clone_size: NA; d_call: TRBD2; v_call: TRBV4-2; j_call: TRBJ2-7; cdr3_nt: TGTGCCAGCAGCCGAAGAAGCGGGAGGGACTCCTACGAGCAGTACTTC; cdr3_aa: CASSRRSGRDSYEQYF
clone_size: NA; d_call: NA; v_call: TRBV5-1; j_call: TRBJ2-3; cdr3_nt: TGCGCCAGCACCGCGGGGGCCAGTACGGATACGCAGTATTTT; cdr3_aa: CASTAGASTDTQYF